Presented here are 6 T cell receptor beta chains from one specimen sequenced in a study of molecular identifiers for immune sequencing clone quantification. Using its own MiXCR run on the PCR reads, TCRdb lists one record per CDR3 protein. The sample records roughly 12,000 distinct CDR3 sequences, around 17% being singletons. The sequenced material came from naive CD8+ T cells from blood, with Jurkat cell RNA spiked in. Stated subset: FACS-sorted CD8+CD4-CCR7+CD45RA+ naive T cells. The receptors originated from a human donor in good health. Some libraries in this study had Jurkat cell RNA spiked in.

This clonotype is labeled medium-sized. The chain joins TRBV7-6 to TRBJ2-3; D remains ambiguous. V dropped 1 base and J dropped 3 bases, with 8 bases sitting between them. Germline V gene lookup returns CDR1 SGHVS and CDR2 FNYEAQ. The CDR3 extends over 14 amino acids. Here the CDR3 reads CASSLVWVTDTQYF. The CDR3 coding sequence is TGTGCCAGCAGCTTAGTGTGGGTTACAGATACGCAGTATTTT. The whole variable domain, filled in from reference TRBV7-6 and TRBJ2-3, reads GAGVSQSPRYKVTKRGQDVALRCDPISGHVSLYWYRQALGQGPEFLTYFNYEAQQDKSGLPNDRFSAERPEGSISTLTIQRTEQRDSAMYRCASSLVWVTDTQYFGPGTRLTVL.

This clonotype is medium-sized. This chain links TRBV7-8 with TRBJ2-3; TRBD2 aligns across 11 bases. Germline values: CDR1 SGHVS, CDR2 FQNEAQ. V shed 4 bases and J 7 bases; nucleotides not matched to a gene: 7. The CDR3 runs to 15 residues. The CDR3, as DNA: TGTGCCAGCAGCTCGACTAGCGGGGTTTTTTATACGCAGTATTTT. It specifies CASSSTSGVFYTQYF.

By share of the sample, this clonotype is medium-sized. The chain joins TRBV2 to TRBJ1-1; D remains unclear. Germline CDR1 reads SNHLY; CDR2 reads FYNNEI. The CDR3 consists of 16 residues. Trimming removed 8 bases from V and 4 bases from J, with 23 bases in between. DNA of the CDR3: TGTGCCAGCGACCCTATTCCCGGCGGGAGCGGCACTGAAGCTTTCTTT. Encoded protein: CASDPIPGGSGTEAFF.

This clonotype is medium-sized within its sample. V is TRBV13 and J is TRBJ2-7; D unclear. Trimming removed 4 bases from V and 3 bases from J, with 10 bases in between. CDR3 size: 13 residues. From germline, CDR1 is PRHDT and CDR2 FYEKMQ (reference sequence). The CDR3 sequence: CASSSGRVYEQYF. CDR3 nucleotides: TGTGCCAGCAGCTCCGGCAGAGTCTACGAGCAGTACTTC.

Note on this clonotype: This may come from a read error, since a much larger clone is one base off. Here the CDR3 reads CASSSGLGNEQFF. The CDR3 DNA reads TGTGCCAGCAGCTCAGGACTAGGCAATGAGCAGTTCTTC. The V call is TRBV11-3, the J call TRBJ2-1; TRBD2 matches at 7 bases. The V gene's germline CDR1 is SGHNT and CDR2 YENEEA. The CDR3 extends over 13 amino acids. V was pared by 4 bases and J by 6 bases, with 3 bases of the junction left unmatched.

Note on this clonotype: An end of the junction does not agree with germline; a read error may underlie this. This sequence joins TRBV6-1 and TRBJ1-4, with unresolved D. Germline V lookup: CDR1 MNHNS, CDR2 SASEGT. This CDR3 is 20 amino acids long. The CDR3 region has the DNA TGTGCCGGCAGTGAATCCCTCCAAAAGGCCCTGCTTGTGACTAATGAAAAACTGTTTTTT. Translated: CAGSESLQKALLVTNEKLFF.